This is a list of T cell receptor beta chains from one sample in a study of cytomegalovirus exposure and HLA in healthy donors. The table came from immunoSEQ multiplex PCR; TCRdb's copy has only in-frame clones and leaves some out. Of more than 95,000 clones listed, 60% to 80% were seen once; the top ten hold roughly 3.2%. The specimen was PBMCs. The source is a man aged 55 to 69 in good health and CMV-seronegative. Each CDR3 is given with its conserved first and last residue. D genes are given only for firm matches. Clone size appears in some rows only: once, few, many, or a class for an expanded clone.

DNA: TGTGCCAGCAGCTTGCAGACAGGGCCTCAGCCCCAGCATTTT
CDR3: CASSLQTGPQPQHF
V: TRBV5-6
size: -
D: TRBD1
J: TRBJ1-5

DNA: TGTGCCAGTAGTATTAGACAGGGGAACACTGAAGCTTTCTTT
CDR3: CASSIRQGNTEAFF
V: TRBV19
size: -
D: TRBD1
J: TRBJ1-1

DNA: TGTGCCAGCAGCTCCGACCTGACTAGCGCCAACTACGAGCAGTACTTC
CDR3: CASSSDLTSANYEQYF
V: TRBV5-5
size: few
D: TRBD2
J: TRBJ2-7

DNA: TGTGCCAGCAGCTTAGCGCTTGGCAGCGAGCAGTACTTC
CDR3: CASSLALGSEQYF
V: TRBV7-6
size: -
D: -
J: TRBJ2-7

DNA: TGTGCCAGCAGCTCCGGACAGGGTCACTCCTACGAGCAGTACTTC
CDR3: CASSSGQGHSYEQYF
V: TRBV9
size: few
D: TRBD1
J: TRBJ2-7

DNA: TGTGCCAGCGGACGTGGGGGGGCTATTAATGAAAAACTGTTTTTT
CDR3: CASGRGGAINEKLFF
V: TRBV7-9
size: -
D: -
J: TRBJ1-4

DNA: TGTGCCAGCAGAGCGCAGGGGAAGAACACCGGGGAGCTGTTTTTT
CDR3: CASRAQGKNTGELFF
V: TRBV6-5
size: -
D: -
J: TRBJ2-2

DNA: TGCGCCAGCAGCTTGGCGCAGGCCGCCACCGGGGAGCTGTTTTTT
CDR3: CASSLAQAATGELFF
V: TRBV5-1
size: -
D: -
J: TRBJ2-2

DNA: TGTGCCAGCAGCTTGTACAGAGTGGACTATGGCTACACCTTC
CDR3: CASSLYRVDYGYTF
V: TRBV5-4
size: -
D: -
J: TRBJ1-2

DNA: TGTGCCAGCGCGAGGGGGGGGGACACCGGGGAGCTGTTTTTT
CDR3: CASARGGDTGELFF
V: TRBV9
size: -
D: -
J: TRBJ2-2

DNA: TGCGCCAGCAGCTTGCGGGACACCACGGGCGAGCAGTACTTC
CDR3: CASSLRDTTGEQYF
V: TRBV5-1
size: -
D: -
J: TRBJ2-7

DNA: TGTGCCAGTAGTATGAACAGCCAAGAGACCCAGTACTTC
CDR3: CASSMNSQETQYF
V: TRBV19
size: -
D: -
J: TRBJ2-5

DNA: TGTGCCAGCAGCGCAGACAGGGCCGGCAATCAGCCCCAGCATTTT
CDR3: CASSADRAGNQPQHF
V: TRBV2
size: -
D: TRBD1
J: TRBJ1-5

DNA: TGCGCCAGCAGTCCCCAGCGGGAGAGGGCCAATGAGCAGTTCTTC
CDR3: CASSPQRERANEQFF
V: TRBV23-1
size: -
D: TRBD2
J: TRBJ2-1

DNA: TGCGCCAGCAGCGATACCGGGACAGGGAACACTGAAGCTTTCTTT
CDR3: CASSDTGTGNTEAFF
V: TRBV5-1
size: -
D: TRBD1
J: TRBJ1-1

DNA: TGTGCCAGCAGTATACTAGCGGCTGCGGCGGCTGAGCAGTTCTTC
CDR3: CASSILAAAAAEQFF
V: TRBV6-6
size: -
D: TRBD2
J: TRBJ2-1

DNA: TGCGCCAGCACCTTAACAACGAACACCGGGGAGCTGTTTTTT
CDR3: CASTLTTNTGELFF
V: TRBV5-1
size: -
D: -
J: TRBJ2-2

DNA: TGTGCCAGCAGGCTGGACAGGGAGGCAAACTATGGCTACACCTTC
CDR3: CASRLDREANYGYTF
V: TRBV2
size: -
D: TRBD1
J: TRBJ1-2

DNA: TGTGCCAGCAGGGGAGAAAGTAGTAAGGGACAGGAAGCTTTCTTT
CDR3: CASRGESSKGQEAFF
V: TRBV6-1
size: -
D: TRBD1
J: TRBJ1-1

DNA: TGCGCCAGCAGCCAAGAGGGCACTGAAGCTTTCTTT
CDR3: CASSQEGTEAFF
V: TRBV5-1
size: -
D: -
J: TRBJ1-1

DNA: TGTGCCAGCAGCCCACTAGCGGGAGGCTCCACAGATACGCAGTATTTT
CDR3: CASSPLAGGSTDTQYF
V: TRBV7-3
size: -
D: TRBD2
J: TRBJ2-3

DNA: TGTGCAAGTCGCTTAGCGTTGTCAGAAAGAGGGACTAGCGGGAGTTTGTGGGTGAGATACGAGCAGTACTTC
CDR3: CASRLALSERGTSGSLWVRYEQYF
V: TRBV12-2
size: -
D: -
J: TRBJ2-7

DNA: TGTGCCTGGAGTATAACAGATACGCAGTATTTT
CDR3: CAWSITDTQYF
V: TRBV30
size: few
D: -
J: TRBJ2-3

DNA: TGTGCCAGCAGCTTGGGAGCAGACCGGCGGGGCTACACCTTC
CDR3: CASSLGADRRGYTF
V: TRBV5-6
size: -
D: -
J: TRBJ1-2

DNA: TGTGCCAGCAGTGACTCGTTATGGCGCGCAGGGGGCGGCATGAACACTGAAGCTTTCTTT
CDR3: CASSDSLWRAGGGMNTEAFF
V: TRBV6-4
size: -
D: TRBD1
J: TRBJ1-1

DNA: TGTGCCAGCAGTTTAGGGGCAGGGGGCTTGGATGAAAAACTGTTTTTT
CDR3: CASSLGAGGLDEKLFF
V: TRBV28
size: -
D: TRBD1
J: TRBJ1-4

DNA: TGTGCCAGCAGCTTTCAGGGCGGGAGATCCTACGAGCAGTACTTC
CDR3: CASSFQGGRSYEQYF
V: TRBV11-2
size: few
D: TRBD2
J: TRBJ2-7

DNA: TGTGCCAGCAGTTTAGGGGGGGACACAGATACGCAGTATTTT
CDR3: CASSLGGDTDTQYF
V: TRBV28
size: -
D: TRBD2
J: TRBJ2-3

DNA: TGCGCCAGCAGCTTGGGGCCGGCGGAAAGCTCCTACGAGCAGTACTTC
CDR3: CASSLGPAESSYEQYF
V: TRBV5-1
size: -
D: -
J: TRBJ2-7

DNA: TGTGCCAGCAGTTTGGCTAGCGGGTACAATGAGCAGTTCTTC
CDR3: CASSLASGYNEQFF
V: TRBV28
size: -
D: TRBD2
J: TRBJ2-1

DNA: TGTGCCAGCAGCTCTCAGTCCTACGAGCAGTACTTC
CDR3: CASSSQSYEQYF
V: TRBV13
size: once
D: -
J: TRBJ2-7

DNA: TGCGCCAGCAGCGGGACAGTGAACACCGGGGAGCTGTTTTTT
CDR3: CASSGTVNTGELFF
V: TRBV5-1
size: -
D: TRBD1
J: TRBJ2-2

DNA: TGTGCCAGCAGCACAGGGGAGCGGAGGTACGAGCAGTACTTC
CDR3: CASSTGERRYEQYF
V: TRBV21-1
size: -
D: -
J: TRBJ2-7

DNA: TGTGCCAGCAGTGTGGAAGGGGGCCTTAACTATGGCTACACCTTC
CDR3: CASSVEGGLNYGYTF
V: TRBV6-1
size: -
D: TRBD1
J: TRBJ1-2

DNA: TGTGCCAGTAGTATAGACCCAGGGCCCTACGAGCAGTACTTC
CDR3: CASSIDPGPYEQYF
V: TRBV19
size: -
D: -
J: TRBJ2-7

DNA: TGTGCCAGCAATCGACTGGGTTACGAGCAGTACTTC
CDR3: CASNRLGYEQYF
V: TRBV2
size: -
D: -
J: TRBJ2-7

DNA: TGTGCTAGTGGTTTGGTAAGGTCAGGGGATAGTGGCTACACCTTC
CDR3: CASGLVRSGDSGYTF
V: TRBV12-5
size: -
D: -
J: TRBJ1-2

DNA: TGTGCCAGCAGCTTTAACCCCCACAGGTCGAACACCGGGGAGCTGTTTTTT
CDR3: CASSFNPHRSNTGELFF
V: TRBV5-6
size: few
D: -
J: TRBJ2-2

DNA: TGCGCCAGCAGCTTGGATCCTTTCGGCGGACAGCCCCAGCATTTT
CDR3: CASSLDPFGGQPQHF
V: TRBV5-1
size: -
D: -
J: TRBJ1-5

DNA: TGTGCCAGCAGCCGGGGACAGGGGAACACAGATACGCAGTATTTT
CDR3: CASSRGQGNTDTQYF
V: TRBV5-6
size: -
D: TRBD1
J: TRBJ2-3

DNA: TGTGCCAGCAGCTTACAGGTTCTAAATGAGCAGTTCTTC
CDR3: CASSLQVLNEQFF
V: TRBV7-2
size: few
D: -
J: TRBJ2-1

DNA: TGTGCCAGCAGTGGGGCGGCTAGCGGGAGTCATGAGCAGTTCTTC
CDR3: CASSGAASGSHEQFF
V: TRBV4-2
size: few
D: TRBD2
J: TRBJ2-1

DNA: TGTGCCAGCAGCCCGACTAGACAGGGACAGGGGTACGAGCAGTACTTC
CDR3: CASSPTRQGQGYEQYF
V: TRBV11-3
size: -
D: TRBD1
J: TRBJ2-7

DNA: TGCAGCGTTGACAGGAGGACCTATGGCTACACCTTC
CDR3: CSVDRRTYGYTF
V: TRBV29-1
size: -
D: -
J: TRBJ1-2

DNA: TGTGCCAGCAGCCCCCGCGGGTGGGGCTACACCTTC
CDR3: CASSPRGWGYTF
V: TRBV11-2
size: few
D: -
J: TRBJ1-2

DNA: TGCGCCAGCAGGAGAGGCAGCGGCCAAGAGACCCAGTACTTC
CDR3: CASRRGSGQETQYF
V: TRBV5-1
size: -
D: -
J: TRBJ2-5

DNA: TGTGCCAGCAGGACTACCCACAATGAGCAGTTCTTC
CDR3: CASRTTHNEQFF
V: TRBV6-5
size: -
D: -
J: TRBJ2-1

DNA: TGTGCCAGCAGCTTAGTCGGCGGTTTGAACTACGAGCAGTACTTC
CDR3: CASSLVGGLNYEQYF
V: TRBV7-2
size: -
D: -
J: TRBJ2-7

DNA: TGCGCCAGCAGCATAAGTAGCGGGGGGGCCCTAGATACGCAGTATTTT
CDR3: CASSISSGGALDTQYF
V: TRBV5-1
size: -
D: TRBD2
J: TRBJ2-3

DNA: TGCGCCAGCAGCCCACGAGGGGACAGGGGGGACTATGGCTACACCTTC
CDR3: CASSPRGDRGDYGYTF
V: TRBV5-1
size: -
D: TRBD1
J: TRBJ1-2

DNA: TGTGCCACCAGATTCGCGGGGGCCACAGATACGCAGTATTTT
CDR3: CATRFAGATDTQYF
V: TRBV15
size: once
D: -
J: TRBJ2-3

DNA: TGTGCCAGCAGCCAACTAGCGGGGGAAGTTGGCGAGCAGTACTTC
CDR3: CASSQLAGEVGEQYF
V: TRBV4-1
size: -
D: TRBD2
J: TRBJ2-7

DNA: TGTGCCTGGAGCATAGGCAGGGGCGCCTACAATGAGCAGTTCTTC
CDR3: CAWSIGRGAYNEQFF
V: TRBV30
size: -
D: -
J: TRBJ2-1